Listed here are 11 T cell receptor beta chains from one sample, sequenced in a study of blood T cell repertoires in COVID-19. The repertoire was sequenced with immunoSEQ multiplex PCR; TCRdb's copy has only in-frame clones and lacks some. The sample holds 170,000 or so clones; just over 85% are singletons and the top ten take approximately 9.4%. The sample was PBMCs or T cells enriched from blood (not recorded which). The receptors here all came from a woman aged 18-29 years who had recovered from COVID-19.

Comments on this clone: At one boundary the junction diverges from the germline segment, which might be a read error. This chain joins TRBV7-7 and TRBJ1-2; D call uncertain. This CDR3 is built from 15 residues. Looked up from germline, CDR1 is SSHAT and CDR2 is FNYEAQ (reference sequence). CDR3 in DNA: TGTGCTAGCAGCGGTGAACTAGACGGGAACTATGGCTACACCTTC. Its protein product is CASSGELDGNYGYTF.

The chain carries TRBV2 and TRBJ2-3, with 11 bases matching TRBD2. The CDR3 is 18 residues long. CDR1 is SNHLY, CDR2 FYNNEI, per germline. V shed 2 bases, J shed 1 base, and the junction held 8 bases outside the gene matches. The CDR3 region has the DNA TGTGCCAGCAGTGAATTTAGCGGGAGGGCCTGGGGCACAGATACGCAGTATTTT. Amino acid sequence: CASSEFSGRAWGTDTQYF.

This clone has a count of ten or more. The chain joins TRBV19 to TRBJ2-1; 12 bases line up with TRBD2. CDR1 and CDR2 (germline): LNHDA, SQIVND (reference sequence). The CDR3 is made up of 15 amino acids. The junction had 4 bases not matched to a gene; V was cut back by 5 bases and J by 5 bases. CDR3 DNA: TGTGCCAGTAGTCTAGCGGGGGGGATGAACAATGAGCAGTTCTTC. Residues: CASSLAGGMNNEQFF.

This clone was recorded once. The chain carries TRBV9 and TRBJ2-7; 8 nucleotides line up with TRBD2. Trimming at V came to 5 bases and at J to 5 bases, leaving 9 bases not matched to a gene. The CDR3 covers 14 residues. In germline, CDR1 is SGDLS, CDR2 YYNGEE. The CDR3 reads CASSLSGSLNEQYF. The DNA of the CDR3 is TGTGCCAGCAGTTTAAGCGGGAGTCTGAACGAGCAGTACTTC.

In this sample, this clone turned up once. The V and J genes are TRBV2 and TRBJ1-2; D call uncertain. Between the trimmed V and J ends, which lost 7 bases and 6 bases, there was a span of 12 bases. CDR3 length: 12 residues. The germline V gene encodes CDR1 SNHLY and CDR2 FYNNEI. The CDR3: CASNRQFNGYTF. CDR3 nucleotides: TGTGCCAGCAATCGCCAGTTTAATGGCTACACCTTC. Looking up the rest from reference TRBV2 and TRBJ1-2 gives the full variable domain: EPEVTQTPSHQVTQMGQEVILRCVPISNHLYFYWYRQILGQKVEFLVSFYNNEISEKSEIFDDQFSVERPDGSNFTLKIRSTKLEDSAMYFCASNRQFNGYTFGSGTRLTVV.

The CDR3 DNA follows: TGTGCCTCCCTACCGACCAGGGCAACCTATGGCTACACCTTC. Protein: CASLPTRATYGYTF. The chain links TRBV6-5 to TRBJ1-2, with D perhaps matching TRBD1 (5 bases). V lost 11 bases and J lost 4, with 20 bases in between. The CDR3 has 14 amino acids. The germline CDR1 and CDR2 sequences are MNHEY and SVGAGI.

The chain links TRBV6-5 to TRBJ1-4, with 8 bases matching TRBD1. Trimming took 10 bases from V and 5 from J; bases not matched to a gene: 3. The CDR3 consists of 12 residues. CDR1 is MNHEY and CDR2 is SVGAGI in the germline V gene. The DNA of the CDR3 is TGTGCCACGGACAGGGCGAATGAAAAACTGTTTTTT. It is translated as CATDRANEKLFF.

The chain links TRBV3-1 (or the pseudogene TRBV3-2) to TRBJ2-7; TRBD2 matches at 10 bases. Germline lookup yields CDR1 LGHDT and CDR2 YNNKEL (reference sequence). This CDR3 comprises 16 residues. J gave up 0 bases and V 2 bases, and 4 bases lay outside the gene matches. CDR3 sequence (DNA): TGTGCCAGCAGCCAAAGACTAGCGGGTACCTCCTACGAGCAGTACTTC. It yields the protein CASSQRLAGTSYEQYF.

CDR3 residues: CASSPGQDNEKLFF. The CDR3 region has the DNA TGTGCCAGCTCCCCGGGACAGGATAATGAAAAACTGTTTTTT. The chain carries TRBV6-5 and TRBJ1-4; 8 bases are shared with TRBD1. The germline gives CDR1 MNHEY, CDR2 SVGAGI. The CDR3 has 14 residues. The trim removed 8 bases at V and 4 bases at J, leaving 6 bases unmatched.

V usage is TRBV18 and J usage is TRBJ1-5; D is unclear. The CDR3 is made up of 16 amino acids. From germline, CDR1 is KGHSH and CDR2 LQKENI. V was pared by 3 bases and J by 4 bases, with 16 bases between. The chain's CDR3 is CASSPEAGRGNQPQHF. In nucleotides, the CDR3 is TGTGCCAGCTCACCCGAAGCGGGCCGGGGAAATCAGCCCCAGCATTTT.

V and J are TRBV6-2 or TRBV6-3 and TRBJ2-1, with 8 bases lining up with TRBD1. V gave up 6 bases and J gave up 2 bases; unmatched junction bases: 6. The CDR3 runs 15 residues. Germline CDR1 MNHEY, CDR2 SVGEGT. The CDR3 DNA follows: TGTGCCAGCAGCCAGGGACAGGCGACCTACAATGAGCAGTTCTTC. Its protein product is CASSQGQATYNEQFF.